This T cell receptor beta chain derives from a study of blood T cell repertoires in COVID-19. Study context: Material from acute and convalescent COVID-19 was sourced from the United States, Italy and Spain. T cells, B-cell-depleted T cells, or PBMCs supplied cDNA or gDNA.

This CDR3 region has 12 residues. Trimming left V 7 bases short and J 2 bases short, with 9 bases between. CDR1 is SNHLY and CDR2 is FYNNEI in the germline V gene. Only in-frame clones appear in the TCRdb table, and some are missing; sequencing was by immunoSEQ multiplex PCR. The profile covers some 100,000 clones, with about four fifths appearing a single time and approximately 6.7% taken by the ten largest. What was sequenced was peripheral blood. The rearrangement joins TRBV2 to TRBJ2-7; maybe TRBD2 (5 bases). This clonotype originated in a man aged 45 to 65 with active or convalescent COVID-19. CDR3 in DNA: TGTGCCAGCAAGGAGGAGGCCTACGAGCAGTACTTC. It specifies CASKEEAYEQYF.